This entry lists 11 T cell receptor beta chains sequenced from one sample in a study of blood T cell repertoires in COVID-19. Produced via immunoSEQ multiplex PCR; TCRdb's table is partial and in-frame only. Of approximately 280,000 clones listed, nearly 90% were seen once; the top ten hold 1.5% to 2%. The source material was PBMCs or T cells enriched from blood (not recorded which). The origin of the receptors is a woman under 30 with acute COVID-19.

The chain couples TRBV7-9 to TRBJ2-5; the D gene is possibly TRBD1 (5 bases). V dropped 1 base and J dropped 3 bases, with 9 bases sitting between them. The CDR3 contains 14 residues. CDR1 is SEHNR, CDR2 FQNEAQ, per germline (reference sequence). The CDR3 protein is CASSLEGVEETQYF. In nucleotides, the CDR3 is TGTGCCAGCAGCTTAGAAGGGGTTGAAGAGACCCAGTACTTC.

The chain joins TRBV5-1 to TRBJ1-6; 7 bases align to TRBD1. The CDR3 totals 15 residues. Per germline, CDR1 SGHRS and CDR2 YFSETQ. The ends lost 1 base at V and 4 bases at J; junction bases unmatched: 2. This chain's CDR3 is CASSLTGAYNSPLHF. The CDR3 region has the DNA TGCGCCAGCAGCTTGACAGGGGCGTATAATTCACCCCTCCACTTT.

The chain carries TRBV28 and TRBJ1-5; unclear D gene. The CDR3 loop spans 14 amino acids. With 3 bases removed from V and 6 bases from J, the gap between germline ends came to 12 bases. Germline V CDR1 and CDR2: MDHEN, SYDVKM. The CDR3 bases are TGTGCCAGCAGTTTCGAGTCAGGTGGTCAGCCCCAGCATTTT. Its translation is CASSFESGGQPQHF.

The rearrangement uses TRBV10-2 and TRBJ1-5, with D perhaps matching TRBD1 (5 bases). Germline assignment: CDR1 WSHSY and CDR2 SAAADI. Trimming left V 6 bases short and J 4 bases short, with 13 bases between. The CDR3 runs 14 residues. The CDR3 is CASRETATNQPQHF. The DNA of the CDR3 is TGCGCCAGCAGGGAGACAGCCACGAATCAGCCCCAGCATTTT.

This clone was observed a single time. This chain uses TRBV19 with TRBJ2-2; TRBD2 matches 7 bases. CDR1 is LNHDA, CDR2 SQIVND, per germline (reference sequence). This CDR3 region has 13 residues. The V gene end was trimmed by 8 bases and the J gene end by 3 bases; junction bases not matched to a gene: 3. The CDR3 is CASHSGYTGELFF. The CDR3 DNA reads as TGTGCCAGTCATAGCGGGTACACCGGGGAGCTGTTTTTT.

This chain links TRBV4-3 with TRBJ1-2; 10 nucleotides match TRBD1. V lost 0 bases to trimming and J lost 8 bases; unmatched junction nucleotides: 6. Looked up from germline, CDR1 is LGHNA and CDR2 is YSLEER. The CDR3 contains 15 residues. CDR3 amino acids: CASSQDRGQGSGYTF. CDR3 in DNA: TGCGCCAGCAGCCAAGATAGGGGACAGGGGAGCGGCTACACCTTC.

This chain links TRBV18 with TRBJ1-5; a possible D gene is TRBD1 (6 bases). V lost 3 bases and J lost 8, with 23 bases in between. The CDR3 length is 17 residues. The germline V gene encodes CDR1 KGHSH and CDR2 LQKENI. The CDR3 region is CASSPDQAGERSEPQHF. CDR3 coding DNA: TGTGCCAGCTCACCCGACCAGGCAGGGGAGCGTAGTGAGCCCCAGCATTTT.

In this sample, this clone turned up a few times. The chain couples TRBV7-8 to TRBJ1-5; D is perhaps TRBD1 (5 bases). The germline CDR1 and CDR2 sequences are SGHVS and FQNEAQ. The CDR3 is 14 residues long. V was clipped by 1 base and J by 7 bases, with 11 bases between them. CDR3 in DNA: TGTGCCAGCAGCTTAGTGGGGGGAAGGCAGCCCCAGCATTTT. Protein product: CASSLVGGRQPQHF.

This sequence joins TRBV28 and TRBJ2-3; 15 nucleotides align to TRBD2. The junction had 6 bases not matched to a gene; V was cut back by 5 bases and J by 6 bases. The CDR3 covers 16 residues. The V gene's germline CDR1 is MDHEN and CDR2 SYDVKM. Here the CDR3 DNA reads TGTGCCAGCAGTAACGGACTAGCGGGAGGGCCCGATACGCAGTATTTT. Translating gives CASSNGLAGGPDTQYF.

This chain uses TRBV6-5 with TRBJ1-1, with 9 bases that match TRBD1. CDR1 and CDR2 (germline): MNHEY, SVGAGI. J was trimmed by 5 bases and V by 2 bases; bases with no gene match: 3. The CDR3 contains 14 residues. The CDR3 region has the DNA TGTGCCAGCAGTTACCGGGACAGGGTTACTGAAGCTTTCTTT. Encoded protein: CASSYRDRVTEAFF.

The chain combines TRBV7-7 with TRBJ1-2; 8 nucleotides match TRBD1. The CDR3 is 16 amino acids. Germline V gene data show CDR1 as SSHAT and CDR2 as FNYEAQ (reference sequence). J lost 4 bases, V lost 1 base, and 8 bases had no gene match. CDR3 loop: CASSLVRAGGLYGYTF. The DNA of the CDR3 is TGTGCCAGCAGCTTAGTCCGGGCAGGGGGCCTCTATGGCTACACCTTC. The variable domain in full, completed from reference TRBV7-7 and TRBJ1-2, reads GAGVSQSPRYKVTKRGQDVTLRCDPISSHATLYWYQQALGQGPEFLTYFNYEAQPDKSGLPSDRFSAERPEGSISTLTIQRTEQRDSAMYRCASSLVRAGGLYGYTFGSGTRLTVV.